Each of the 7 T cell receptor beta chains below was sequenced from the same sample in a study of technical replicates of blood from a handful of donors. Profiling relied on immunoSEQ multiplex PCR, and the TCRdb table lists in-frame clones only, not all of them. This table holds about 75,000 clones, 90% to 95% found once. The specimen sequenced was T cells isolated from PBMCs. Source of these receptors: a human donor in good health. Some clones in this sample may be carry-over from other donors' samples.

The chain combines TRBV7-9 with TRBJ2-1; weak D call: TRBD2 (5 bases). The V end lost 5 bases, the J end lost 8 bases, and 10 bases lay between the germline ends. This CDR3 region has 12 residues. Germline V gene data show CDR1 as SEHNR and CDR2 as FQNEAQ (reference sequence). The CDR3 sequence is CASSLTRDEQFF. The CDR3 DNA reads TGTGCCAGCAGCCTAACTAGAGATGAGCAGTTCTTC.

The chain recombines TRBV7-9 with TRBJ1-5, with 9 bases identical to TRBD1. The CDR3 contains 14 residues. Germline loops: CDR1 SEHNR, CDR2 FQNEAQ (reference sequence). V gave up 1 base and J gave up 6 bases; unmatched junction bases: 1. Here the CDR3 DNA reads TGTGCCAGCAGCTTAGGGACAGGGGCTCAGCCCCAGCATTTT. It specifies CASSLGTGAQPQHF.

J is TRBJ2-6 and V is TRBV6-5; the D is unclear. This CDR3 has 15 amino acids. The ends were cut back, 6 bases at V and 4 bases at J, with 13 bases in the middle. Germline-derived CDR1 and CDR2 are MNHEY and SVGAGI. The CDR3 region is CASSLQVSGANVLTF. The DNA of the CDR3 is TGTGCCAGCAGCCTTCAGGTATCCGGGGCCAACGTCCTGACTTTC.

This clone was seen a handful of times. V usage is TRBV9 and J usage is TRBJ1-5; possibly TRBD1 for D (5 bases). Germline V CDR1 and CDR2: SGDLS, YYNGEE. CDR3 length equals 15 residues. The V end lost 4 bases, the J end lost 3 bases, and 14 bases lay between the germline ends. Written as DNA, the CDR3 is TGTGCCAGCAGCTGGGGTGGGGGGGACAATCAGCCCCAGCATTTT. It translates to CASSWGGGDNQPQHF.

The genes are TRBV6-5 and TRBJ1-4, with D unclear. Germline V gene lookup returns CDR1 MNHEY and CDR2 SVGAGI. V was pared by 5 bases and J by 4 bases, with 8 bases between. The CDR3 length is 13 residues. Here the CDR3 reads CASSPGRNEKLFF. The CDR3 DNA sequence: TGTGCCAGCAGTCCCGGTCGTAATGAAAAACTGTTTTTT.

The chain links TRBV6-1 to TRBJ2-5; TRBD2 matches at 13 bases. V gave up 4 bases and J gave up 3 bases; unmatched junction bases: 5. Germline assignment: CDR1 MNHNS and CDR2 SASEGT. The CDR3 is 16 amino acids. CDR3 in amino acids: CASSGTSGGGKETQYF. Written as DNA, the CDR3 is TGTGCCAGCAGTGGGACTAGCGGGGGAGGGAAAGAGACCCAGTACTTC.

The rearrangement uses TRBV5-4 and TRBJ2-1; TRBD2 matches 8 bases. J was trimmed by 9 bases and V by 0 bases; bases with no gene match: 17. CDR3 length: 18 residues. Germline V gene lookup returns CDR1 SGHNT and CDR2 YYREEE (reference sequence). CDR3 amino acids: CASSLGSGGTLTLGEQFF. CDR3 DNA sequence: TGTGCCAGCAGCTTGGGCAGCGGGGGTACACTAACACTAGGTGAGCAGTTCTTC.